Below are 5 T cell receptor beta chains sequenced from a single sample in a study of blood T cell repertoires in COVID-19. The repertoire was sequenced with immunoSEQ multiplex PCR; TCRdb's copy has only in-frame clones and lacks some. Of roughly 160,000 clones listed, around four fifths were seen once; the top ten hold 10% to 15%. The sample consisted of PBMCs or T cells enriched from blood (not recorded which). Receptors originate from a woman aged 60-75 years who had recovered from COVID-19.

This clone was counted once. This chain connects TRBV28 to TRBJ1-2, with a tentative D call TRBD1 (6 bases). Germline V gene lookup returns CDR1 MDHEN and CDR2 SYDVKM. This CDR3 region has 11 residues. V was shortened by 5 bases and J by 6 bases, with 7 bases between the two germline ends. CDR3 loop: CASSRTDGYTF. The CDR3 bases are TGTGCCAGCAGTCGGACAGATGGCTACACCTTC.

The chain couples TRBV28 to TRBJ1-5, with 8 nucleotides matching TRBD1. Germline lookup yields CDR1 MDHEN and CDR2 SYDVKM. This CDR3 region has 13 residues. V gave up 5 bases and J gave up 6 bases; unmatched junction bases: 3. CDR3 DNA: TGTGCCAGCAGTGCGGACAGGGTTCAGCCCCAGCATTTT. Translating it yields CASSADRVQPQHF.

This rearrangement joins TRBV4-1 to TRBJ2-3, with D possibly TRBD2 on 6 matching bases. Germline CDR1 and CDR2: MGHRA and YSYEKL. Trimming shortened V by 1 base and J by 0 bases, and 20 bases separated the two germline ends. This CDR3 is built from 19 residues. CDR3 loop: CASSQVSRGTFASTDTQYF. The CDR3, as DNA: TGCGCCAGCAGCCAAGTATCCCGGGGGACCTTTGCGAGCACAGATACGCAGTATTTT.

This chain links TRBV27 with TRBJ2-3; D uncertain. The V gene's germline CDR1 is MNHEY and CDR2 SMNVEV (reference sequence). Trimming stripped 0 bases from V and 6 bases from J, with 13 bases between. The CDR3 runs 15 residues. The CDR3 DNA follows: TGTGCCAGCAGTTTATCCCCAGCGCTTGGTGATACGCAGTATTTT. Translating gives CASSLSPALGDTQYF.

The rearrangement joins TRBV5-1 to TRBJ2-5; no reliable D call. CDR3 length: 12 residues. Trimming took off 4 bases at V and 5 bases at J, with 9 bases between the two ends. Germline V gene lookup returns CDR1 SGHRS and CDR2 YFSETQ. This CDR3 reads CASSPIGETQYF. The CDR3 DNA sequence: TGCGCCAGCAGCCCTATCGGGGAGACCCAGTACTTC.